The following is a T cell receptor (beta chain) sequence with its context. This clone was found a few times. The specificity of this receptor is unknown. Per-nucleotide qualities are absent, and no much larger clonotype sits a single base away. This sample also contains other DNA sequences that code for the same CDR3. The cohort was made up of 666 healthy bone marrow donors. All cohort members were sampled while nominally healthy, although unrecorded immune exposures were likely present. The donor tested CMV seronegative and was one of the 352 seronegative cohort members. Each donor provided a peripheral blood sample, and peripheral blood mononuclear cells were used for TCR beta sequencing. Genomic DNA extraction from the blood cell samples was performed with the Qiagen DNeasy Blood Extraction Kit. This record belongs to a study of cytomegalovirus exposure and HLA in healthy donors (TCRdb year 2017). For the wider study: An earlier analysis of 587 of the donors reported roughly 300 Gb of sequence data and 117 million unique TCR beta sequences obtained from approximately 180 million T cells. The number of donors typed differed by locus, with roughly 629-640 for A, B, C, DRB1 and DQB1, more than 500 for DQA1, nearly 610 for DPA1, and around 460 for DPB1. The later analysis used no new phenotypic data to find candidate immune exposures, relying instead on TCR beta sequences and their occurrence across donors. A later genetic analysis took genome-wide SNP genotypes for about three fifths of the roughly 670 donors and used that subset as a discovery cohort. An early release covering about 600 HLA-typed donors comprised 250 to 350 gigabases of sequencing data and around 80 million unique TCR sequences. Among some 410 genotyped donors of the cohort, an average of around 240,000 unique TCR beta nucleotide sequences was sequenced per donor, of which about 18% were non-productive. Of the 398 genotyped donors, 75% to 85% were placed in the genetic ancestry cluster associated with self-reported Caucasian donors. The study profiled the T cell repertoires of hundreds of subjects by immunosequencing and related them to cytomegalovirus serostatus. Roughly five DR-DQ haplotypes were handled as single units for association and clustering, since linkage in the cohort was strong. Every repertoire in the discovery cohort had been generated on one and the same sequencing platform. The study aimed to test whether cataloging public T cell receptors could reveal signatures of past pathogen exposure. The study combined high-throughput TCR immunosequencing, statistical association of individual TCRs with disease status, and machine learning to predict cytomegalovirus infection status. A later analysis re-examined previously published TCR beta repertoires from about 670 donors and added high-resolution HLA genotyping to investigate patterns of TCR occurrence. Donor age, sex, ethnicity and CMV serostatus were compiled together with the repertoire data. Both class I and class II loci were covered by HLA typing, at four-digit resolution. A separate validation cohort of 100 to 150 different subjects was used in addition to the roughly 640-subject first cohort. In an earlier analysis of roughly 540 of the donors, high-throughput TCR beta sequencing was used to judge whether each TCR beta V gene segment behaved as functional or pseudogenic.

Findings and caveats that apply to the study as a whole: The earlier analysis of a few hundred of the donors excluded about 16 rarely observed V segments, including chromosome 9 orphons, because counts were too low. When HLA alleles, especially DR and DQ, strongly co-occurred, attributing TCR associations to individual alleles was difficult. Linkage disequilibrium might explain the correlated functional status among segregating V segments, but an unknown experimental factor could not be excluded. According to the authors, the approach could potentially be generalized to other disease states and immunological phenotypes. A later genetic analysis associated a missense DCLRE1C variant with V-gene and J-gene trimming of TCR beta chains, and an independent cohort replicated the association. Immune exposure information for the cohort was limited to CMV serostatus. The cohort was sequenced for TCR beta chains only, and without alpha or paired-chain data the features that could be detected were limited. Compared with equally common non-associated chains, HLA-associated TCR beta chains in a later analysis were more clonally expanded and had lower generation probabilities. The classifier was reported to diagnose cytomegalovirus status with high specificity and sensitivity in both the original and validation cohorts. In vitro tests confirmed that three of the cytomegalovirus-associated TCR beta chains recognize cytomegalovirus antigens. The presence/absence analyses assumed that sequencing depth was roughly uniform across donors, and that assumption may not be true. In a later analysis, most CMV-associated TCR beta chains were found to appear HLA-restricted, with HLA associations seemingly driven largely by CMV exposure. According to a later genetic analysis, donors in an Asian-associated ancestry cluster had fewer N-insertions in productive TCRs than the approximately 670-donor mean. Because some donors lacked HLA typing at each locus, the association tests relied only on the typed subset. In the study, about 150 TCR beta chains were listed as associated with cytomegalovirus. Most TCR sequences were seen in very few donors, while some public TCRs were found in many individuals. Specific HLA alleles were associated with about 17,000 TCR beta sequences at a false discovery rate of 0.05 in a later analysis. A further reported finding was that TCR beta sequences accurately predicted the HLA-A and HLA-B alleles for most subjects in the first cohort. Some IMGT-functional V segments, including TRBV6-2 and TRBV6-3, could not be distinguished by the 87-base-pair reads and were therefore excluded. In a later analysis, the rate of TCR association differed among HLA loci, with DRB1 alleles having the most associated TCRs and HLA-C alleles having the fewest. In an earlier analysis of over 550 of the donors, most TCR beta V segments were observed in productive rearrangements about 87% or about 30% of the time, broadly matching IMGT annotations. In a later analysis, several top co-occurrence clusters were reported to appear linked to parvovirus B19, influenza, CMV and Epstein-Barr virus. The sequencing pipeline was judged likely to have produced a cluster of highly shared sequence variants as a technical artifact.

The library was prepared using the immunoSEQ multiplex PCR assay. For the multiplex PCR, a mixture combining 60 forward primers for TCR Vbeta segments and 13 reverse primers for TCR Jbeta segments was used. The CDR3 region of rearranged TCR beta genes was amplified from genomic DNA with a multiplex PCR assay. On the Illumina HiSeq System, the amplified TCR beta libraries were sequenced as 87-base-pair reads. The paper's processing steps were these. Across the 500 to 850 repertoires, a later analysis counted tens of millions of unique TCR beta chains, 9 million to 14 million of which were shared by at least two donors. To remove PCR and sequencing errors, raw reads were error-corrected and collapsed into unique sequences using a nearest-neighbor algorithm that merged closely related sequences. Alignment of CDR3 sequences to IMGT reference sequences was used to assign V, D and J gene segments. For a sequence to be retained, at least a six-nucleotide match to both a V gene segment and a J gene segment was required. Rearrangements were classified as productive when the CDR3 lacked stop codons and remained in frame with V and J, and all other rearrangements were classified as non-productive. Following IMGT convention, CDR3 was defined as the stretch from the second conserved V-encoded cysteine up to the conserved J-encoded phenylalanine. The earlier analysis of fewer than 700 of the donors excluded sequences that lacked an unambiguous match to a single V gene segment. In an earlier analysis of 587 of the donors, a V segment was called functional when productive rearrangements were above 56.7%, and segregating when the standard deviation between donors exceeded 5%. To diagnose cytomegalovirus status from the catalog of TCR beta chain sequences, a statistical classification framework was built. V and J gene assignment, in a later analysis, came from comparing TCR nucleotide sequences with IMGT/GENE-DB human TR gene sequences. A later analysis assigned CDR3 sequences and most-parsimonious VDJ recombination scenarios with the TCRdist pipeline. In a later analysis, every TCR beta chain was defined by the combination of its CDR3 amino acid sequence and its V-gene family, and reads without a unique V-gene family were dropped. As a way to deal with suspected cross-contamination and a sequencing artifact, a later analysis dropped roughly 600 nucleotide sequences that were highly shared and had low generation probability. In a later analysis, a clonal expansion index was calculated for each public chain from normalized within-repertoire ranks of inferred template counts. Generation probabilities in a later analysis came from a VDJ recombination model fitted to out-of-frame rearrangements, and those results were checked against IGoR. A later analysis scored TCR-TCR, TCR-HLA and TCR-CMV co-occurrence with hypergeometric tests, applying a repertoire-size bias correction to TCR pairs. To estimate false discovery rates, a later analysis permuted the HLA or CMV assignments 20 times. In a later analysis, co-occurring TCRs were grouped using DBSCAN, with TCRdist sequence similarity added in when clustering inside HLA-allele-positive subsets. For co-occurrence clustering, repertoires with fewer than 30,000 or more than 120,000 public chains were excluded, along with about five repertoires with anomalous nucleotide sharing. TCRdb obtained this table from immuneACCESS and retained in-frame rearrangements with V and J assigned. These tables miss some clones; where compared with another copy, unresolved V genes account for less than half of the shortfall, and the remainder is unexplained. That table furnishes V, J and clone size, whereas the DNA furnished D and trimming. This sample comprises some 150,000 clones, approximately 83% of them detected only once. The ten largest clones take up less than 2% of the sample.

Spanning cysteine to phenylalanine, the CDR3 consists of 11 amino acids. This entry keeps only the CDR3 DNA: 33 bases, framed from base 1. Reading the germline V gene (reference sequence) gives CDR1 SEHNR and CDR2 FQNEAQ. The sequence was obtained from a young woman in good health and CMV-seronegative. This sequence uses TRBV7-9 and TRBJ2-5; the D segment cannot be called with confidence. The J call may be incorrect, as the DNA end agrees better with TRBJ2-7. Sequencing was performed on PBMCs. The CDR3 protein sequence reads: CASSHDYEQYF. At the DNA level, the sequence is TGTGCCAGCAGCCACGATTACGAGCAGTACTTC.